These T cell receptor beta chains were read from a single sample in a study of T cell responses to AZD1222 COVID-19 vaccine. The method was immunoSEQ multiplex PCR; TCRdb's version includes in-frame clones alone and lacks a portion of them. The table shows nearly 110,000 clones, with about 89% occurring only once. The sample consisted of peripheral blood, taken 28 days after the second AZD1222 dose. These receptors all come from an adult who received the AZD1222 COVID-19 vaccine. CDR3s include the opening cysteine and the closing phenylalanine or tryptophan. Each record gives: D gene, J gene, clone size, V gene, CDR3 protein, CDR3 DNA. D genes are given only for firm matches. Size values are once, few and many counts, or a class for expanded clones, and some rows have none.

D gene: TRBD1; J gene: TRBJ1-5; clone size: NA; V gene: TRBV7-7; CDR3 protein: CASSYLEAGGGQPQHF; CDR3 DNA: TGTGCCAGCAGCTATCTCGAGGCAGGGGGTGGACAGCCCCAGCATTTT
D gene: NA; J gene: TRBJ1-5; clone size: NA; V gene: TRBV3-1/TRBV3-2; CDR3 protein: CASSQGSYQPQHF; CDR3 DNA: TGTGCCAGCAGTCAGGGTTCTTATCAGCCCCAGCATTTT
D gene: TRBD1; J gene: TRBJ2-2; clone size: NA; V gene: TRBV5-6; CDR3 protein: CASKGAQATGELFF; CDR3 DNA: TGTGCCAGCAAGGGGGCCCAGGCCACCGGGGAGCTGTTTTTT
D gene: TRBD2; J gene: TRBJ2-5; clone size: NA; V gene: TRBV9; CDR3 protein: CASSVEERPSGGGEETQYF; CDR3 DNA: TGTGCCAGCAGCGTAGAGGAGCGGCCCTCGGGAGGGGGGGAAGAGACCCAGTACTTC
D gene: TRBD2; J gene: TRBJ2-5; clone size: NA; V gene: TRBV7-9; CDR3 protein: CASSPGLAGGPQETQYF; CDR3 DNA: TGTGCCAGCAGCCCAGGGCTAGCGGGGGGACCCCAAGAGACCCAGTACTTC
D gene: NA; J gene: TRBJ2-2; clone size: few; V gene: TRBV11-3; CDR3 protein: CASRFSMSTGELFF; CDR3 DNA: TGTGCCAGCAGATTCTCCATGTCAACCGGGGAGCTGTTTTTT
D gene: NA; J gene: TRBJ1-2; clone size: once; V gene: TRBV30; CDR3 protein: CAWRQTVTNYGYTF; CDR3 DNA: TGTGCCTGGAGGCAAACAGTTACCAACTATGGCTACACCTTC
D gene: TRBD2; J gene: TRBJ2-7; clone size: NA; V gene: TRBV7-2; CDR3 protein: CASSSLAGGAYEQYF; CDR3 DNA: TGTGCCAGCAGCAGTCTAGCGGGAGGGGCGTACGAGCAGTACTTC
D gene: NA; J gene: TRBJ2-7; clone size: NA; V gene: TRBV7-9; CDR3 protein: CASGGRQGRLYF; CDR3 DNA: TGTGCCAGCGGGGGACGGCAGGGGAGGCTGTACTTC
D gene: TRBD1; J gene: TRBJ2-1; clone size: NA; V gene: TRBV29-1; CDR3 protein: CSGRQGRNEQFF; CDR3 DNA: TGCAGCGGTCGACAGGGCCGGAATGAGCAGTTCTTC
D gene: TRBD1; J gene: TRBJ2-7; clone size: NA; V gene: TRBV6-1; CDR3 protein: CASSETGGLEQYF; CDR3 DNA: TGTGCCAGCAGTGAGACAGGGGGGCTCGAGCAGTACTTC
D gene: NA; J gene: TRBJ2-5; clone size: NA; V gene: TRBV7-9; CDR3 protein: CASSLHGVRETQYF; CDR3 DNA: TGTGCCAGCAGCTTACACGGGGTTCGGGAGACCCAGTACTTC
D gene: TRBD2; J gene: TRBJ2-1; clone size: once; V gene: TRBV6-5; CDR3 protein: CASSYSEGLAGGRFF; CDR3 DNA: TGTGCCAGCAGTTACTCGGAAGGCCTAGCGGGAGGGAGGTTCTTC
D gene: NA; J gene: TRBJ1-1; clone size: once; V gene: TRBV5-1; CDR3 protein: CASSSGVREWAFF; CDR3 DNA: TGCGCCAGCAGCTCGGGGGTGAGGGAATGGGCTTTCTTT
D gene: NA; J gene: TRBJ1-4; clone size: once; V gene: TRBV28; CDR3 protein: CASESRDTRSATNEKLFF; CDR3 DNA: TGTGCCAGCGAATCCCGGGACACTCGATCTGCAACTAATGAAAAACTGTTTTTT
D gene: TRBD1; J gene: TRBJ2-2; clone size: NA; V gene: TRBV2; CDR3 protein: CASILTGQLGELFF; CDR3 DNA: TGTGCCAGCATACTGACAGGGCAACTCGGGGAGCTGTTTTTT
D gene: NA; J gene: TRBJ1-1; clone size: NA; V gene: TRBV6-5; CDR3 protein: CASSYGTEAFF; CDR3 DNA: TGTGCCAGCAGTTACGGGACTGAAGCTTTCTTT
D gene: NA; J gene: TRBJ1-5; clone size: NA; V gene: TRBV3-1/TRBV3-2; CDR3 protein: CASSQDVQQPQHF; CDR3 DNA: TGTGCCAGCAGCCAAGATGTGCAACAGCCCCAGCATTTT
D gene: TRBD1; J gene: TRBJ1-2; clone size: NA; V gene: TRBV12-5; CDR3 protein: CASGLVVDREIRGYTF; CDR3 DNA: TGTGCTAGTGGTTTGGTCGTAGACAGGGAGATACGTGGCTACACCTTC
D gene: NA; J gene: TRBJ1-5; clone size: NA; V gene: TRBV7-2; CDR3 protein: CASSLDISNQPQHF; CDR3 DNA: TGTGCCAGCAGCTTGGACATTAGCAATCAGCCCCAGCATTTT
D gene: NA; J gene: TRBJ1-2; clone size: NA; V gene: TRBV30; CDR3 protein: CAWATDGPVYGYTF; CDR3 DNA: TGTGCCTGGGCTACCGACGGGCCAGTCTATGGCTACACCTTC
D gene: NA; J gene: TRBJ1-1; clone size: NA; V gene: TRBV28; CDR3 protein: CANLGSGNTEAFF; CDR3 DNA: TGTGCCAACCTAGGGTCCGGGAACACTGAAGCTTTCTTT
D gene: NA; J gene: TRBJ1-6; clone size: NA; V gene: TRBV28; CDR3 protein: CASRGYKGSPLHF; CDR3 DNA: TGTGCCAGTCGGGGATATAAAGGATCACCCCTCCACTTT
D gene: TRBD1; J gene: TRBJ1-5; clone size: NA; V gene: TRBV19; CDR3 protein: CASSNGQGVSNQPQHF; CDR3 DNA: TGTGCCAGTAGTAACGGACAGGGGGTTAGCAATCAGCCCCAGCATTTT